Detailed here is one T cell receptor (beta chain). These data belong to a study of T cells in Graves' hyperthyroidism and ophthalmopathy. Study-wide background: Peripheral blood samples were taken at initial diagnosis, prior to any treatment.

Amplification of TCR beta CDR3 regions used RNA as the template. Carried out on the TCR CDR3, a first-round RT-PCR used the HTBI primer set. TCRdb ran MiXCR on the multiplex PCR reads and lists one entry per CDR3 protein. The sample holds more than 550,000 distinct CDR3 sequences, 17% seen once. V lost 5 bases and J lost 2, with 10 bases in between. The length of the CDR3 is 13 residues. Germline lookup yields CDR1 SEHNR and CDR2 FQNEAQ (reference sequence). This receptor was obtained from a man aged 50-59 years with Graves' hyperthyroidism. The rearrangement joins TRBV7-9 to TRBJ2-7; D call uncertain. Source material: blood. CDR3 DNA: TGTGCCAGCAGCAAACCCAGAGCCTACGAGCAGTACTTC. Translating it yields CASSKPRAYEQYF.